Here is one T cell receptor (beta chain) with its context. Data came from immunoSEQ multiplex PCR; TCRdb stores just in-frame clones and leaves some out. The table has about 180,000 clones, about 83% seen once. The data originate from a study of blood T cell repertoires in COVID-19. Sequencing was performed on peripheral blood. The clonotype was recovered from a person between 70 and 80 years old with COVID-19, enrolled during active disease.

Written as DNA, the CDR3 is TGTGCCAGCAGCTCCGAGGGCCGGGGGATAGATACGCAGTATTTT. Protein sequence: CASSSEGRGIDTQYF. The chain employs TRBV7-2 and TRBJ2-3; D is perhaps TRBD2 (6 bases). V lost 4 bases and J 5 bases, leaving 16 bases between the germline ends. Germline CDR1 and CDR2: SGHTA and FQGNSA. This CDR3 region has 15 residues.